In this sample, the clone carrying this T cell receptor (beta chain) turned up once. As yet, its antigen is unknown. This sample is part of a study of shared clonotypes between healthy human individuals. About the study: Serving as donors were two women and a few men, whose ages spanned 18 to 49. Study-level points and caveats: Represented genetic and exposure-history diversity was restricted by having few donors.

The study ran the assay at deep level. Assay: immunoSEQ multiplex PCR; the TCRdb copy retains only in-frame clones and omits some. The table includes approximately 1.4 million clones, about 98% detected once. The junction had 6 bases not matched to a gene; V was cut back by 5 bases and J by 3 bases. The length of the CDR3 is 14 residues. Germline-derived CDR1 and CDR2 are MNHNS and SASEGT. J is TRBJ2-7 and V is TRBV6-1; 8 bases agree with TRBD2. The origin of this receptor is a man between 25 and 39 years old in good health. The sample comprised naive CD4+ T cells sorted from blood. The subset denotes: CD45RA+ positively selected. This chain's CDR3 is CASSTGTSIYEQYF. Written as DNA, the CDR3 is TGTGCCAGCAGTACCGGGACTAGTATCTACGAGCAGTACTTC.